Following are 15 T cell receptor beta chains from one sample sequenced in a study of tumor-infiltrating lymphocytes in localized non-small cell lung cancer. The protocol was immunoSEQ multiplex PCR, while the TCRdb copy is restricted to in-frame clones and leaves out a portion. The data contain 9,500 to 15,000 clones, under 80% of them singletons. The sample consisted of lung tumor tissue. These receptors were obtained from a human donor with non-small cell lung cancer.

The chain has TRBV6-1 and TRBJ1-5, with D possibly matching TRBD1 (5 bases). The V and J ends lost 7 bases and 7 bases respectively, with 14 bases between them. This CDR3 spans 13 amino acids. Germline CDR1 MNHNS, CDR2 SASEGT. CDR3 coding DNA: TGTGCCAGCACGGAGGGGAGGGTCCAGCCCCAGCATTTT. Protein product: CASTEGRVQPQHF.

The chain employs TRBV2 and TRBJ1-5, with 9 bases fitting TRBD1. Trimming removed 6 bases from V and 7 bases from J; junction bases left unmatched: 7. The CDR3 covers 14 residues. Germline assignment: CDR1 SNHLY and CDR2 FYNNEI. The CDR3 loop reads CASRKGQGGQPQHF. The CDR3 coding sequence is TGTGCCAGCAGGAAGGGACAGGGTGGGCAGCCCCAGCATTTT.

This clone showed up just once. The chain links TRBV6-1 to TRBJ1-5; TRBD1 might be the D (5 bases). V was shortened by 10 bases and J by 7 bases, with 23 bases between the two germline ends. Germline V lookup: CDR1 MNHNS, CDR2 SASEGT. CDR3 length: 15 amino acids. The CDR3 nucleotides are TGTGCCATCAGGCGGCAGGGTTTGACTTCCCAGCCCCAGCATTTT. Its protein is CAIRRQGLTSQPQHF.

The J gene is TRBJ1-1, the V gene TRBV2; unclear D gene. This CDR3 is built from 13 residues. The ends were cut back, 0 bases at V and 6 bases at J, with 8 bases in the middle. Germline CDR1 reads SNHLY; CDR2 reads FYNNEI. CDR3 sequence reads: CASSEAGLAEAFF. DNA of the CDR3: TGTGCCAGCAGTGAAGCCGGGCTCGCTGAAGCTTTCTTT.

The rearrangement uses TRBV2 and TRBJ1-2, with D maybe TRBD1 (5 bases). There are 13 residues in the CDR3. In germline, CDR1 is SNHLY, CDR2 FYNNEI. V was cut by 7 bases and J by 2 bases, with 11 bases left in between. CDR3 nucleotides: TGTGCCAGCAATACGGGGCCAAACTATGGCTACACCTTC. It specifies CASNTGPNYGYTF.

The gene calls are TRBV11-2 and TRBJ1-6; tentatively, D is TRBD1 (6 bases). Trimming removed 10 bases at V and 7 bases at J, with 23 bases between. This CDR3 region has 16 residues. Germline CDR1 SGHAT, CDR2 FQNNGV. For the CDR3, the DNA is TGTGCCACGCAGCGTCTGGGATCGGGACAAAATTCACCCCTCCACTTT. It yields the protein CATQRLGSGQNSPLHF. The complete variable domain, with remaining parts taken from reference TRBV11-2 and TRBJ1-6, reads EAGVAQSPRYKIIEKRQSVAFWCNPISGHATLYWYQQILGQGPKLLIQFQNNGVVDDSQLPKDRFSAERLKGVDSTLKIQPAKLEDSAVYLCATQRLGSGQNSPLHFGNGTRLTVT.

The chain is built from TRBV25-1 and TRBJ2-2; tentative D call: TRBD1 (6 bases). The germline CDR1 and CDR2 sequences are MGHDK and SYGVNS. The CDR3 has 15 amino acids. Trimming left V 4 bases short and J 3 bases short, with 12 bases between. CDR3 nucleotides: TGTGCCAGCAGTGGTCGGGACACTTACACCGGGGAGCTGTTTTTT. Its protein is CASSGRDTYTGELFF.

The rearrangement uses TRBV20-1 and TRBJ1-1; D is possibly TRBD1 (5 bases). The CDR3 is 11 residues long. Trimming pared 6 bases from V and 3 bases from J, leaving 8 bases between. Per the germline V gene, CDR1 is DFQATT and CDR2 is SNEGSKA (reference sequence). The CDR3 DNA sequence: TGCAGTGCGGGGCGACACACTGAAGCTTTCTTT. It codes for CSAGRHTEAFF.

This clone came up a few times. The chain employs TRBV7-2 and TRBJ1-1; possibly TRBD1 for D (5 bases). The CDR3 runs 18 residues. Trimming removed 4 bases from V and 3 bases from J, with 24 bases in between. CDR1 is SGHTA and CDR2 is FQGNSA in the germline V gene. CDR3 DNA sequence: TGTGCCAGCAGCTGGACGGAACCAGGGTCCGTCGGGGACACTGAAGCTTTCTTT. This sequence encodes CASSWTEPGSVGDTEAFF.

The genes are TRBV6-4 and TRBJ2-6; 7 bases agree with TRBD1. V dropped 5 bases and J dropped 2; count of bases not matched to a gene: 3. CDR1 and CDR2 (germline): MRHNA, SNTAGT. The CDR3 runs 15 residues. This CDR3 is CASSNDRAGANVLTF. Written as DNA, the CDR3 is TGTGCCAGCAGTAACGACAGGGCTGGGGCCAACGTCCTGACTTTC.

This chain joins TRBV5-4 and TRBJ1-6, with 8 positions matching TRBD1. The length of the CDR3 is 16 residues. V lost 2 bases, J lost 4 bases, and 5 bases stayed unmatched. The V gene's germline CDR1 is SGHNT and CDR2 YYREEE (reference sequence). DNA for the CDR3: TGTGCCAGCAGCTTCATACGGGACAGGTATAATTCACCCCTCCACTTT. It encodes CASSFIRDRYNSPLHF.

The chain joins TRBV6-5 to TRBJ1-1; no firm D call. Germline assignment: CDR1 MNHEY and CDR2 SVGAGI. The ends were cut back, 1 base at V and 1 base at J, with 13 bases in the middle. The CDR3 runs 16 residues. The CDR3 DNA reads TGTGCCAGCAGTTACTTTTACGCAGGCACGAACACTGAAGCTTTCTTT. It is translated as CASSYFYAGTNTEAFF.

The rearrangement joins TRBV9 to TRBJ1-2, with D possibly being TRBD1 (5 bases). Trimming left V 4 bases short and J 5 bases short, with 15 bases between. In germline, CDR1 is SGDLS, CDR2 YYNGEE. The CDR3 has 14 residues. The CDR3 DNA reads TGTGCCAGCAGCCCCGACCGGGGGGGGTATGGCTACACCTTC. Translating gives CASSPDRGGYGYTF. Based on the CDR3 plus reference TRBV9 and TRBJ1-2, the full variable domain is DSGVTQTPKHLITATGQRVTLRCSPRSGDLSVYWYQQSLDQGLQFLIQYYNGEERAKGNILERFSAQQFPDLHSELNLSSLELGDSALYFCASSPDRGGYGYTFGSGTRLTVV.

The chain has TRBV4-1 and TRBJ2-1; D unresolved. The germline CDR1 and CDR2 sequences are MGHRA and YSYEKL. The ends were cut back, 0 bases at V and 8 bases at J, with 8 bases in the middle. The CDR3 length is 13 residues. The CDR3 DNA follows: TGCGCCAGCAGCCAAGAGAATAGTGATGAGCAGTTCTTC. Residues: CASSQENSDEQFF.

This rearrangement joins TRBV15 to TRBJ1-1; D unresolved. Trimming removed 1 base from V and 0 bases from J, with 12 bases in between. CDR3 length: 16 residues. Germline V gene sequence: CDR1 LNHNV, CDR2 YYDKDF (reference sequence). CDR3 region: CATSRGVGNMNTEAFF. CDR3 coding DNA: TGTGCCACCAGCAGAGGTGTAGGGAACATGAACACTGAAGCTTTCTTT.